Listed here are 18 T cell receptor beta chains from one sample, sequenced in a study of cytomegalovirus exposure and HLA in healthy donors. 60 Vbeta and 13 Jbeta primers were used in PCR. Produced via immunoSEQ multiplex PCR; TCRdb's table is partial and in-frame only. The sample comprises about 130,000 clones, over 50% of which are singletons, and under 2% rests with the top ten. The sequenced sample consisted of PBMCs. These receptors came from a human donor in good health.

The V call is TRBV7-6, the J call TRBJ2-4; 9 bases agree with TRBD1. The CDR3 loop spans 14 amino acids. From germline, CDR1 is SGHVS and CDR2 FNYEAQ. V was pared by 1 base and J by 9 bases, with 4 bases of the junction left unmatched. CDR3 sequence (DNA): TGTGCCAGCAGCTTAGGTGGGACAGGGACCATTCAGTACTTC. Its protein is CASSLGGTGTIQYF. Combining the CDR3 with reference TRBV7-6 and TRBJ2-4 gives the whole variable domain GAGVSQSPRYKVTKRGQDVALRCDPISGHVSLYWYRQALGQGPEFLTYFNYEAQQDKSGLPNDRFSAERPEGSISTLTIQRTEQRDSAMYRCASSLGGTGTIQYFGAGTRLSVL.

V is TRBV9 and J is TRBJ2-1, with TRBD2 matching 8 bases. Trimming at V came to 3 bases and at J to 1 base, leaving 3 bases not matched to a gene. The CDR3 is 15 residues long. From germline, CDR1 is SGDLS and CDR2 YYNGEE. The CDR3 DNA reads as TGTGCCAGCAGCGGTACTAGCGGATCCTACAATGAGCAGTTCTTC. It codes for CASSGTSGSYNEQFF.

In its sample, this clone was seen a few times. The chain employs TRBV5-8 and TRBJ1-5; D may be TRBD1 (5 bases). V gave up 4 bases and J gave up 4 bases, with 21 bases separating them. This CDR3 region has 17 residues. Germline CDR1 and CDR2: SGHTS and YDEGEE. The CDR3 bases are TGTGCCAGCAGCCGCGGGACCGACCCCCAAGGAAATCAGCCCCAGCATTTT. Translated: CASSRGTDPQGNQPQHF.

V gene TRBV28 combines with J gene TRBJ1-1, with D uncertain. Trimming pared 6 bases from V and 0 bases from J, leaving 11 bases between. This CDR3 is 14 amino acids long. Germline-derived CDR1 and CDR2 are MDHEN and SYDVKM. The DNA for the CDR3 is TGTGCCAGCAGACCGTTGGCCATGAACACTGAAGCTTTCTTT. This codes for CASRPLAMNTEAFF.

In this sample, this clone turned up a few times. The chain links TRBV19 to TRBJ1-1; D is possibly TRBD1 (6 bases). Germline V gene data show CDR1 as LNHDA and CDR2 as SQIVND (reference sequence). V gave up 5 bases and J gave up 1 base, with 11 bases separating them. The CDR3 totals 14 residues. CDR3 DNA: TGTGCCAGTAGTTCGGGACACCCGAACACTGAAGCTTTCTTT. It encodes CASSSGHPNTEAFF.

The V gene is TRBV7-2, the J gene TRBJ2-1, with D unresolved. Germline CDR1 reads SGHTA; CDR2 reads FQGNSA. CDR3 length: 14 amino acids. The germline V and J ends were trimmed by 1 base and 9 bases, with 13 bases remaining between them. The CDR3 here is CASSLESLLVEQFF. For the CDR3, the DNA is TGTGCCAGCAGCTTAGAATCTCTTTTAGTTGAGCAGTTCTTC.

The V call is TRBV5-4, the J call TRBJ2-1; D unclear. The CDR3 totals 13 residues. Germline V lookup: CDR1 SGHNT, CDR2 YYREEE (reference sequence). V was trimmed by 2 bases and J by 7 bases, leaving 10 bases between them. The CDR3 sequence: CASSFSVGNEQFF. Written as DNA, the CDR3 is TGTGCCAGCAGCTTCTCTGTCGGGAATGAGCAGTTCTTC.

The gene calls are TRBV7-9 and TRBJ2-1, with D perhaps TRBD2 (6 bases). V was shortened by 6 bases and J by 4 bases, with 10 bases between the two germline ends. This CDR3 contains 13 residues. Looked up from germline, CDR1 is SEHNR and CDR2 is FQNEAQ (reference sequence). CDR3 DNA: TGTGCCAGCAGTACGGGAGAGTACAATGAGCAGTTCTTC. Protein product: CASSTGEYNEQFF.

The chain carries TRBV27 and TRBJ2-2; 7 positions match TRBD2. Germline V gene data show CDR1 as MNHEY and CDR2 as SMNVEV (reference sequence). V lost 6 bases, J lost 7 bases, and 14 bases stayed unmatched. The CDR3 is 16 residues long. The CDR3 loop is CASRLLPGGWGGELFF. The CDR3 region has the DNA TGTGCCAGCAGACTCCTTCCGGGAGGATGGGGCGGGGAGCTGTTTTTT.

The chain combines TRBV5-1 with TRBJ1-5, with D perhaps matching TRBD1 (5 bases). There are 16 residues in the CDR3. V lost 1 base and J lost 4, with 15 bases in between. The V gene's germline CDR1 is SGHRS and CDR2 YFSETQ. For the CDR3, the DNA is TGCGCCAGCAGCTTGTGGGGTGGGGGGGAGAATCAGCCCCAGCATTTT. This sequence encodes CASSLWGGGENQPQHF.

This rearrangement joins TRBV18 to TRBJ2-7; 9 bases match TRBD1. V trimming: 3 bases; J trimming: 1 base; junction bases outside the gene matches: 1. Germline loops: CDR1 KGHSH, CDR2 LQKENI. The CDR3 has 14 amino acids. DNA for the CDR3: TGTGCCAGCTCACCGACAGGGGGATCCTACGAGCAGTACTTC. This sequence encodes CASSPTGGSYEQYF.

This chain connects TRBV5-1 to TRBJ2-3; 8 bases fit TRBD2. Germline CDR1 is SGHRS and CDR2 is YFSETQ. The V and J ends lost 4 bases and 0 bases, in that order; junction bases with no gene match: 10. The CDR3 runs to 17 residues. The CDR3 DNA is TGCGCCAGCAGCCTCGGGAGGGTCCACCCTAGCACAGATACGCAGTATTTT. Protein product: CASSLGRVHPSTDTQYF.

V and J are TRBV27 and TRBJ2-1; 10 positions match TRBD1. Germline CDR1 MNHEY, CDR2 SMNVEV (reference sequence). CDR3 length: 16 residues. V was clipped by 3 bases and J by 7 bases; unmatched bases: 9. CDR3 nucleotide sequence: TGTGCCAGCAGTTTTCTGAGACAGGGGGCAAGGAATGAGCAGTTCTTC. It codes for CASSFLRQGARNEQFF.

The chain joins TRBV5-4 to TRBJ2-7, with 7 bases identical to TRBD2. There are 14 residues in the CDR3. Germline V gives CDR1 SGHNT, CDR2 YYREEE (reference sequence). V lost 0 bases, J lost 6 bases, and 6 bases stayed unmatched. The CDR3 loop reads CASSLGGGAREQYF. As DNA, the CDR3 is TGTGCCAGCAGCTTGGGGGGGGGAGCGCGCGAGCAGTACTTC. The variable domain in full, completed from reference TRBV5-4 and TRBJ2-7, reads ETGVTQSPTHLIKTRGQQVTLRCSSQSGHNTVSWYQQALGQGPQFIFQYYREEENGRGNFPPRFSGLQFPNYSSELNVNALELDDSALYLCASSLGGGAREQYFGPGTRLTVT.

The chain couples TRBV5-1 to TRBJ2-1, with 8 bases lining up with TRBD2. V trimming: 4 bases; J trimming: 6 bases; junction bases outside the gene matches: 9. Per germline, CDR1 SGHRS and CDR2 YFSETQ. The CDR3 extends over 15 amino acids. The CDR3 loop is CASSPTAGDLNEQFF. The CDR3, as DNA: TGCGCCAGCAGCCCTACAGCGGGAGATCTCAATGAGCAGTTCTTC.

In nucleotides, the CDR3 is TGTGCCAGCAGCTCAACGGCGGGGCGTACGGACGAGCAGTACTTC. Encoded protein: CASSSTAGRTDEQYF. The chain joins TRBV5-4 to TRBJ2-7, with D perhaps TRBD2 (6 bases). The CDR3 is 15 amino acids. CDR1 and CDR2 from the germline V gene are SGHNT and YYREEE (reference sequence). With 3 bases removed from V and 5 bases from J, the gap between germline ends came to 18 bases.

This clone turned up a few times. CDR3 in DNA: TGTGCCAGCAGCTTAGGCGGGGGGTATGAGCAGTACTTC. Protein sequence: CASSLGGGYEQYF. This chain uses TRBV7-7 with TRBJ2-7, with 8 bases fitting TRBD2. Trimming took 1 base from V and 7 from J; bases not matched to a gene: 3. There are 13 residues in the CDR3. The germline gives CDR1 SSHAT, CDR2 FNYEAQ (reference sequence).

Only a few counts were recorded for this clone. The chain employs TRBV7-2 and TRBJ1-4, with D perhaps TRBD1 (6 bases). V lost 0 bases and J lost 5, with 16 bases in between. Germline lookup yields CDR1 SGHTA and CDR2 FQGNSA. This CDR3 contains 17 residues. The CDR3 loop reads CASSLAPSGQRNEKLFF. In DNA, the CDR3 is TGTGCCAGCAGCTTAGCGCCCAGTGGACAGAGAAATGAAAAACTGTTTTTT.